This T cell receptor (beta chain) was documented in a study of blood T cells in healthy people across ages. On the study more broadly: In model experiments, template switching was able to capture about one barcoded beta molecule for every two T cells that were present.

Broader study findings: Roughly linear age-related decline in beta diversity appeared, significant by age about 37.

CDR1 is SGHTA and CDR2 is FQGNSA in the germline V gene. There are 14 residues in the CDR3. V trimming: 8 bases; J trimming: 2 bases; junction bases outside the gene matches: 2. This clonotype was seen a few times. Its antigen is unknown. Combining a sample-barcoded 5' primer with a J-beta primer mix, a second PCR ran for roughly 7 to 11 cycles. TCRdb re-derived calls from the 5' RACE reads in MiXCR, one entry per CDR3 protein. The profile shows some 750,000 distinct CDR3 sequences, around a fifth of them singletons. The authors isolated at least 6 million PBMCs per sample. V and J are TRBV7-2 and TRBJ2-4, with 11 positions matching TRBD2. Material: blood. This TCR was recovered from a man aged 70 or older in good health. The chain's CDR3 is CASRLAGSKNIQYF. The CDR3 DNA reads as TGTGCCAGCCGACTAGCGGGGTCCAAAAACATTCAGTACTTC.